Listed below are T cell receptor beta chains from one sample, sequenced in a study of blood T cell repertoires in COVID-19. Assay used: immunoSEQ multiplex PCR; TCRdb lists only in-frame clones, some missing. The sample has 50,000 to 70,000 clones; about 93% are singletons. The specimen sequenced was peripheral blood. The receptors originated from a woman at least 80 years old with active COVID-19. Each CDR3 is given with its conserved first and last residue. The D gene is left open where the match is weak.

V gene	D gene	J gene	CDR3 protein
TRBV6-1	.	TRBJ1-6	CASSEVFSYNSPLHF
TRBV3-1/TRBV3-2	TRBD2	TRBJ2-3	CASSQLGLAVTDTQYF
TRBV27	.	TRBJ2-2	CASSFFGAGELFF
TRBV28	TRBD1	TRBJ2-5	CASSPTGGNQETQYF
TRBV6-5	TRBD2	TRBJ2-1	CASRDASGSVYEQFF
TRBV6-1	TRBD1	TRBJ2-7	CASSDNRGRTYEQYF
TRBV2	TRBD2	TRBJ2-1	CASSVISGSNEQFF
TRBV2	TRBD1	TRBJ1-2	CASSPQGAYGYTF
TRBV6-5	.	TRBJ2-2	CASSSPPGGSGELFF
TRBV19	TRBD2	TRBJ2-3	CASTKATGASGRTDTQYF
TRBV10-2	.	TRBJ1-1	CASNEGFDTEAFF
TRBV3-1/TRBV3-2	.	TRBJ2-7	CASNSGGQGGEQYF
TRBV6-5	.	TRBJ1-4	CASRRTQGNEKLFF
TRBV18	.	TRBJ2-5	CASSPGQLAETQYF
TRBV15	.	TRBJ2-7	CATSPTGTTGEQYF
TRBV28	.	TRBJ1-1	CASSLASTGYNTEAFF
TRBV7-9	TRBD2	TRBJ2-1	CASSLVSGRRSNEQFF
TRBV5-1	TRBD2	TRBJ2-2	CASSQLSGDAGELFF
TRBV15	.	TRBJ1-2	CATSRDPGGDDGYTF
TRBV14	.	TRBJ2-1	CASSQESGESAGWLSSYNEQFF
TRBV14	TRBD1	TRBJ1-1	CASSQETGVNTEAFF
TRBV7-8	TRBD2	TRBJ2-5	CASNPILRSGGPETQYF
TRBV6-4	.	TRBJ1-6	CASSDEGDNSPLHF
TRBV28	TRBD1	TRBJ2-6	CASGGQPPAGANVLTF
TRBV18	.	TRBJ2-1	CASSRKVGPTSHEQFF
TRBV7-9	.	TRBJ2-7	CASSSSRAHYEQYF